The text below deals with one T cell receptor beta chain. As yet, its antigen is unknown. This entry is derived from a study of cytomegalovirus exposure and HLA in healthy donors. Across the study: Early release data held 85 million or so unique TCRs from HLA-typed donors. Whole-study findings and limits: Later genetic work tied a missense DCLRE1C variant to beta-chain V and J trimming.

Germline lookup yields CDR1 MNHEY and CDR2 SMNVEV (reference sequence). The CDR3 consists of 15 residues. Trimming removed 4 bases from V and 6 bases from J; junction bases left unmatched: 8. The study ran its PCR with 60 Vbeta and 13 Jbeta primers. Original data processing: Later analysis identified tens of millions of unique TCR beta chains, about 12 million shared. Generated by immunoSEQ multiplex PCR, the TCRdb table keeps only in-frame clones and is missing some. That table furnishes V, J and clone size, whereas the DNA furnished D and trimming. The sample has about 140,000 clones, about 75% seen once.

This clonotype was sampled from a man aged 18 to 30 in good health and CMV-seropositive. The chain is built from TRBV27 and TRBJ2-2; 7 bases align to TRBD2. What was sequenced was PBMCs. CDR3 loop: CASSSPGLISGELFF. Here the CDR3 DNA reads TGTGCCAGCAGTTCCCCGGGACTAATCTCCGGGGAGCTGTTTTTT.